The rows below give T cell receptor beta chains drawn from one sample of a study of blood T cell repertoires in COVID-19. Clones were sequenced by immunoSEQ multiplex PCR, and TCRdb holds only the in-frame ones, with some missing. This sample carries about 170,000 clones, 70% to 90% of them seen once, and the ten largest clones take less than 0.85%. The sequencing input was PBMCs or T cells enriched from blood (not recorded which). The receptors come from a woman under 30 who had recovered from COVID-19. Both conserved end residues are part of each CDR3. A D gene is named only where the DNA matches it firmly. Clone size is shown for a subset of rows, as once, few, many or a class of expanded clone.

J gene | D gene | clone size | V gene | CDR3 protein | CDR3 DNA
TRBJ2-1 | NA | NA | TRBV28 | CASRRVDEQFF | TGTGCCAGCAGGAGGGTCGATGAGCAGTTCTTC
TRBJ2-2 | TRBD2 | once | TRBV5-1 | CASSSGLAGGGSGELFF | TGCGCCAGCAGCTCCGGACTAGCGGGAGGGGGGTCCGGGGAGCTGTTTTTT
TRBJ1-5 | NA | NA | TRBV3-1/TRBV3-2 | CASSQDGGGKNQPQHF | TGTGCCAGCAGCCAAGATGGGGGGGGGAAGAATCAGCCCCAGCATTTT
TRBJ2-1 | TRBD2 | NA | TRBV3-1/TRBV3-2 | CASSQEILGLAGGFNEQFF | TGTGCCAGCAGCCAAGAGATTCTCGGACTAGCGGGAGGATTCAATGAGCAGTTCTTC
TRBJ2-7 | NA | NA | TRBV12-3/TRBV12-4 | CASSQRGYYEQYF | TGTGCCAGCAGCCAAAGGGGATACTACGAGCAGTACTTC
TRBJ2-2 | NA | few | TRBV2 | CASSEAYEQGTGELFF | TGTGCCAGCAGTGAAGCGTACGAACAGGGCACCGGGGAGCTGTTTTTT
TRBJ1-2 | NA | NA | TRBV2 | CASRTASLNYGYTF | TGTGCCAGCCGGACAGCCTCCTTGAACTATGGCTACACCTTC
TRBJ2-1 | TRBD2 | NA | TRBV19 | CASRGAGGSYNEQFF | TGTGCCAGTAGAGGAGCGGGAGGTTCCTACAATGAGCAGTTCTTC
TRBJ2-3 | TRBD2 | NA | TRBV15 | CATSGLRELTDTQYF | TGTGCCACCAGCGGCCTGCGGGAGTTGACAGATACGCAGTATTTT
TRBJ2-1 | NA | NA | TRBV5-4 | CASSLAGRGHNEQFF | TGTGCCAGCAGCTTGGCCGGGCGGGGGCACAATGAGCAGTTCTTC
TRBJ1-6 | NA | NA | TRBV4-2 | CASSHLQGPNSPLHF | TGTGCCAGCAGCCACCTACAGGGACCAAATTCACCCCTCCACTTT
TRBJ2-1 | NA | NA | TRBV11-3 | CASSLDGSRIYNEQFF | TGTGCCAGCAGCTTAGACGGGAGTCGTATCTACAATGAGCAGTTCTTC
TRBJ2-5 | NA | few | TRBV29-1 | CSVGFSRWQETQYF | TGCAGCGTTGGTTTCTCCCGGTGGCAAGAGACCCAGTACTTC
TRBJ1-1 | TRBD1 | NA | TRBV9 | CASRPSGTGAEAFF | TGTGCCAGCAGACCCTCCGGGACAGGGGCTGAAGCTTTCTTT
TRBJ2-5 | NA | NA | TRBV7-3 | CASSSGTPMTQYF | TGTGCCAGCAGCTCCGGGACACCGATGACCCAGTACTTC
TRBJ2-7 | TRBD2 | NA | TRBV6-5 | CASSSYAGGTYEQYF | TGTGCCAGCAGTAGCTATGCGGGGGGTACCTACGAGCAGTACTTC
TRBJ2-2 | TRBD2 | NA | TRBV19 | CASSTSAGELFF | TGTGCCAGTTCGACTAGCGCCGGGGAGCTGTTTTTT
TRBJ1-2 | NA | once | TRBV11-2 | CASSSGEGYGYTF | TGTGCCAGCAGCTCCGGCGAGGGCTATGGCTACACCTTC
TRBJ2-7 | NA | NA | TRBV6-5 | CASSYGRTTYEQYF | TGTGCCAGCAGTTACGGGCGGACAACCTACGAGCAGTACTTC
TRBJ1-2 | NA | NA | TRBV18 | CASSPPEHLRGGYTF | TGTGCCAGCTCACCACCGGAACATCTTCGAGGGGGCTACACCTTC
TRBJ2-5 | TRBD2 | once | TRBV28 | CASSRLAGTGETQYF | TGTGCCAGCAGTCGACTAGCGGGAACGGGGGAGACCCAGTACTTC
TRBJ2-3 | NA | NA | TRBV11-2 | CASSSPTSTDTQYF | TGTGCCAGCAGCTCTCCTACTAGCACAGATACGCAGTATTTT
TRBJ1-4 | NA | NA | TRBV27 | CASSFHGANEKLFF | TGTGCCAGCAGTTTCCACGGGGCTAATGAAAAACTGTTTTTT
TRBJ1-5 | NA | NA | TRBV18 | CASSLQGNQPQHF | TGTGCCAGCTCACTACAGGGCAATCAGCCCCAGCATTTT
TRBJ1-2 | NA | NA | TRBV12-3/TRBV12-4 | CASSTGLNGYTF | TGTGCCAGCAGCACAGGGCTTAATGGCTACACCTTC
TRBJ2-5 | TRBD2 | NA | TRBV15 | CATSSRLAGETQYF | TGTGCCACCAGCAGCAGGCTAGCGGGAGAGACCCAGTACTTC
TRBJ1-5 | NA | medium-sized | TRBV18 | CASSPAGDGQPQHF | TGTGCCAGCTCACCAGCAGGGGATGGGCAGCCCCAGCATTTT
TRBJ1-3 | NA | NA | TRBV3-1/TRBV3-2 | CASSQYPFSGNTIYF | TGTGCCAGCAGCCAATATCCCTTCTCTGGAAACACCATATATTTT
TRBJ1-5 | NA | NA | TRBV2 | CASSGRGNQPQHF | TGTGCCAGCAGTGGGCGGGGCAATCAGCCCCAGCATTTT
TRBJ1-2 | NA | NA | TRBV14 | CASSQEDIRGYYGYTF | TGTGCCAGCAGCCAAGAAGACATCAGGGGATACTATGGCTACACCTTC
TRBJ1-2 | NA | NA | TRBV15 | CATSRGGTGDYGYTF | TGTGCCACCAGCAGAGGCGGCACCGGAGACTATGGCTACACCTTC
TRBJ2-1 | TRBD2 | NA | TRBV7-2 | CASSQRVAGGPYEQFF | TGTGCCAGCAGTCAGAGGGTAGCGGGAGGGCCGTATGAGCAGTTCTTC
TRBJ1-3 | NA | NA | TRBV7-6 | CASSPEIGRGTGNTIYF | TGTGCCAGCAGCCCAGAGATCGGTCGGGGAACTGGAAACACCATATATTTT
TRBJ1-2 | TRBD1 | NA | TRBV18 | CASLTGQDAGYTF | TGTGCCAGCTTAACGGGACAGGATGCTGGCTACACCTTC
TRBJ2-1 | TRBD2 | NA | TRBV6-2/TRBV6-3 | CASSYGVAGRAYNEQFF | TGTGCCAGCAGTTACGGGGTGGCCGGGAGGGCCTACAATGAGCAGTTCTTC
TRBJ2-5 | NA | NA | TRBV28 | CASSLWRGTGGETQYF | TGTGCCAGCAGTTTATGGAGGGGTACCGGGGGAGAGACCCAGTACTTC
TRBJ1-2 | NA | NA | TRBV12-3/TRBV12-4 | CASSLVGGGGYTF | TGTGCCAGCAGTTTAGTGGGAGGGGGAGGCTACACCTTC